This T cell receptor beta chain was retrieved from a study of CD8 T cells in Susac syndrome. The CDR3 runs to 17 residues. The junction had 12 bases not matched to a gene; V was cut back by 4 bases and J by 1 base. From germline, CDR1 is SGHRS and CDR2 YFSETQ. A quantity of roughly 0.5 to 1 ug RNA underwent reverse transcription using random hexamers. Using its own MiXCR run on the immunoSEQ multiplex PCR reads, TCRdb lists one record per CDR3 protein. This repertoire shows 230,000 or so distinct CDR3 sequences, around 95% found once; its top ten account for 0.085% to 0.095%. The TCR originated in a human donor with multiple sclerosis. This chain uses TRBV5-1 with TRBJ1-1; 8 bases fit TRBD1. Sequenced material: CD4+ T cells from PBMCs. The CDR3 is CASSPVPGGRKNTEAFF. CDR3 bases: TGCGCCAGCAGCCCCGTTCCAGGGGGCCGTAAGAACACTGAAGCTTTCTTT. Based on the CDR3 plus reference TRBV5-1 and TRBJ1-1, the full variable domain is KAGVTQTPRYLIKTRGQQVTLSCSPISGHRSVSWYQQTPGQGLQFLFEYFSETQRNKGNFPGRFSGRQFSNSRSEMNVSTLELGDSALYLCASSPVPGGRKNTEAFFGQGTRLTVV.